This T cell receptor beta chain was identified during a study of technical replicates of blood from a handful of donors. The assay was immunoSEQ multiplex PCR, and TCRdb's table has in-frame clones only and misses some. The data hold 65,000 to 85,000 clones, with roughly 94% observed a single time. Trimming stripped 3 bases from V and 8 bases from J, with 8 bases between. The CDR3 loop spans 12 amino acids. Germline assignment: CDR1 LNHDA and CDR2 SQIVND (reference sequence). The clonotype originates from a human donor in good health. This sequence joins TRBV19 and TRBJ2-1, with D possibly matching TRBD2 (6 bases). Input material: T cells isolated from PBMCs. The CDR3 sequence is CASSMWRDEQFF. CDR3 sequence (DNA): TGTGCCAGTAGTATGTGGAGGGATGAGCAGTTCTTC.